This TCR beta chain came from a study of OX40 agonist ivuxolimab in advanced cancers. Study-wide context: Ivuxolimab, which targeted the costimulatory receptor OX40 (CD134), was an agonistic, fully human IgG2 monoclonal antibody. Partial responses occurred in three dose-escalation patients: two with cutaneous melanoma and one with hepatocellular carcinoma. The monotherapy dose-escalation portion (N = 52 patients) of the phase I ivuxolimab trial is reported in the paper. Patients were allowed to have had prior anti-PD-1, anti-PD-L1 or anti-CTLA-4 therapy, and roughly two fifths of the dose-escalation patients had been treated with checkpoint inhibitors. The purpose of peripheral TCRbeta sequencing was to test whether ivuxolimab changed TCR sequence diversity and led to clonal T-cell expansion. In the dose-escalation cohort, about four fifths of patients were male, and the mean age was roughly 56 years with a range of roughly 23 to 90. Intravenous ivuxolimab was administered to patients every 2 weeks at six dose levels: 0.01, 0.1, 0.3, 1.5, 3 and 10 mg/kg. Of the roughly 53 patients in dose escalation, some 20 had hepatocellular carcinoma, some 15 had melanoma, 9 had renal cell carcinoma and 9 had head and neck cancer. Results the study describes overall, beyond this receptor: On average, CD8+ T cells showed more expanded clones than CD4+ T cells after ivuxolimab. In the 0.1-3.0 mg/kg groups, partial responders had among the lowest normalized peripheral clonal expansion, particularly in CD8+ T cells. Low levels of normalized T-cell clonal expansion were also seen in some nonresponding patients. At doses of 0.1 to 3.0 mg/kg, clonal expansion of both CD4+ and CD8+ T cells in blood was seen between baseline and week 6. Which antigens the clonally expanded peripheral T cells were specific for was not determined.

On this clone itself: The antigen it binds to is not known. No base qualities exist here, and no much larger clone lies one base off it.

The trial excluded patients who had a history of autoimmune disease or were on systemic immunosuppression. In every dose cohort, peripheral blood was drawn for TCR sequencing at baseline, cycle 4 day 1, and cycle 7 day 1. The samples were taken from a phase I, first-in-human, multicenter, open-label dose-escalation trial of ivuxolimab. Adults with locally advanced or metastatic melanoma, renal cell, hepatocellular, or head and neck squamous cell carcinoma were enrolled in the trial. Before TCR sequencing, CD4+ T cells and CD8+ T cells from peripheral blood were sorted into separate populations. To sequence the TCRbeta CDR3 region, genomic DNA was isolated from the sorted cells. The immunoSEQ Assay was used for sequencing of TCRbeta CDR3 regions. TCRdb carries this immuneACCESS record with in-frame sequences only. Its versions omit some clonotypes, under half of them owing to an unresolved V gene in the studies checked, with the rest unexplained. The sample table contains 60,000 to 75,000 clones; only one count was recorded for roughly 84% of them. The top ten clones comprise 6% to 9.5% of the sample.

CDR1 and CDR2 are read off the germline V gene as SGHTA and FQGTGA. The CDR3 spans 16 residues, from the cysteine through the phenylalanine. Of all the DNA, just the CDR3 is kept, 48 bases in frame from base 1. Germline trimming: 1 base from V, 4 bases from J; junction bases outside gene matches: 6. This TCR was sampled from an adult with an advanced solid tumor such as melanoma, head and neck, liver or kidney cancer. This receptor chain uses TRBV7-3 and TRBJ2-2, and 7 bases in between align with TRBD2. The starting material was CD4+ or CD8+ T cells sorted from blood, obtained in a trial of the OX40 agonist ivuxolimab. Here the CDR3 is given as CASSLMGGSGTGELFF. The sequenced DNA: TGTGCCAGCAGCTTAATGGGCGGGAGTGGCACCGGGGAGCTGTTTTTT.